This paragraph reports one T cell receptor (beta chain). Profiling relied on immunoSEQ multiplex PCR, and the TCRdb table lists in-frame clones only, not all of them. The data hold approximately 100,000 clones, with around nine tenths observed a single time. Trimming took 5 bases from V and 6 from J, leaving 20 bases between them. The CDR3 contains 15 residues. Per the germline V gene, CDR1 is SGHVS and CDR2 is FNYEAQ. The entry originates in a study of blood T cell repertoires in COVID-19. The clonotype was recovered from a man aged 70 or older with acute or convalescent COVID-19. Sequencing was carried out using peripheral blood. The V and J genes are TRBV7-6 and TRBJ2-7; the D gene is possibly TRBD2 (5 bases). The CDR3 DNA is TGTGCCAGCAGCCTACTAGGTCTGGGGATCTCCGAGCAGTACTTC. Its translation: CASSLLGLGISEQYF.